The 16 T cell receptor beta chains below were found in one sample sequenced in a study of graft-versus-host responses after intestinal transplantation. The antigens for these receptors are not known. Repertoires were generated with immunoSEQ multiplex PCR, while TCRdb's copy carries only in-frame clones and drops some. The top ten hold 1.1% of the sample, which has some 87,000 clones, just under 95% seen once. The source material was unstimulated CD8+ T cells sorted from spleen or lymph node cells, sampled before transplant. These receptors all stem from a human donor who was the organ donor for an intestinal transplant.

V gene TRBV28 combines with J gene TRBJ2-1; a possible D gene is TRBD2 (5 bases). This CDR3 spans 16 amino acids. From germline, CDR1 is MDHEN and CDR2 SYDVKM. V dropped 5 bases and J dropped 0 bases, with 14 bases sitting between them. CDR3 sequence reads: CASSAMLGSSYNEQFF. The CDR3 nucleotides are TGTGCCAGCAGTGCAATGTTGGGGAGCTCCTACAATGAGCAGTTCTTC.

The gene calls are TRBV5-7 and TRBJ2-1; D might be TRBD1 (6 bases). TRBV5-7 qualifies as an ORF whose function is uncertain. The CDR3 is 12 amino acids. The germline V and J ends were trimmed by 5 bases and 8 bases, with 11 bases remaining between them. CDR3 DNA sequence: TGTGCCAGCAGATACAGGGCAGATGAGCAGTTCTTC. Its translation is CASRYRADEQFF.

The CDR3 loop reads CASSIDQYRAFF. The DNA of the CDR3 is TGTGCCAGTAGTATAGACCAATATCGGGCTTTCTTT. V usage is TRBV19 and J usage is TRBJ1-1; no firm D call. CDR1 LNHDA and CDR2 SQIVND come from the germline V gene (reference sequence). V lost 0 bases to trimming and J lost 11 bases, with 10 bases between them. The CDR3 totals 12 residues.

V and J are TRBV10-3 and TRBJ2-7; TRBD2 aligns across 7 bases. V shed 8 bases and J 2 bases; nucleotides not matched to a gene: 6. The length of the CDR3 is 13 residues. Germline assignment: CDR1 ENHRY and CDR2 SYGVKD. DNA of the CDR3: TGTGCCATCGCTGAGCGGGGAGCCTACGAGCAGTACTTC. Its protein is CAIAERGAYEQYF.

This chain uses TRBV5-4 with TRBJ2-2; D is uncertain. CDR1 and CDR2 (germline): SGHNT, YYREEE (reference sequence). Trimming took 3 bases from V and 3 from J, leaving 9 bases between them. The length of the CDR3 is 14 residues. CDR3 nucleotides: TGTGCCAGCAGCTGGAGTGTACACACCGGGGAGCTGTTTTTT. Translation: CASSWSVHTGELFF.

V is TRBV4-1 and J is TRBJ2-3, with 15 bases fitting TRBD2. Germline V gene data show CDR1 as MGHRA and CDR2 as YSYEKL. With 2 bases clipped from V and 8 bases from J, the junction kept 5 bases outside the gene matches. The CDR3 loop spans 16 amino acids. This chain's CDR3 is CASSQRGLAGGGTQYF. CDR3 DNA: TGCGCCAGCAGCCAAAGGGGACTAGCGGGAGGTGGTACGCAGTATTTT.

This clone was detected only a few times. The V and J genes are TRBV5-6 and TRBJ1-4, with 8 bases matching TRBD1. Germline trimming cut 4 bases from V and 10 bases from J; bases unmatched to any gene: 9. The germline gives CDR1 SGHDT, CDR2 YYEEEE. The CDR3 sequence is 14 residues long. CDR3 residues: CASSLGQGGGKLFF. CDR3 nucleotides: TGTGCCAGCAGCCTTGGACAGGGAGGGGGAAAACTGTTTTTT.

The chain joins TRBV7-3 to TRBJ2-7; 10 bases align to TRBD1. Germline CDR1 reads SGHTA; CDR2 reads FQGTGA. CDR3 length equals 13 residues. The ends lost 5 bases at V and 7 bases at J; junction bases unmatched: 5. CDR3 region: CASSDGTGVEQYF. CDR3 bases: TGTGCCAGCAGCGATGGGACAGGGGTAGAGCAGTACTTC.

The CDR3 loop is CASSESPGWFYYGYTF. CDR3 coding DNA: TGTGCCAGCAGTGAATCCCCAGGGTGGTTTTACTATGGCTACACCTTC. The V and J genes are TRBV6-1 and TRBJ1-2, with D perhaps matching TRBD1 (5 bases). CDR1 and CDR2 (germline): MNHNS, SASEGT. CDR3 size: 16 residues. V shed 2 bases and J shed 3 bases, with 16 bases lying between them.

The genes are TRBV27 and TRBJ2-7, with 8 bases lining up with TRBD1. The germline gives CDR1 MNHEY, CDR2 SMNVEV (reference sequence). Unmatched junction bases numbered 12, after V lost 6 bases and J lost 5 bases. The CDR3 has 15 residues. CDR3: CASSPPGQGSHEQYF. The CDR3 DNA is TGTGCCAGCAGCCCCCCCGGACAGGGATCCCACGAGCAGTACTTC.

The sample holds one count of this clone. V is TRBV4-3 and J is TRBJ2-1, with D perhaps TRBD2 (5 bases). Looked up from germline, CDR1 is LGHNA and CDR2 is YSLEER. With 0 bases removed from V and 5 bases from J, the gap between germline ends came to 8 bases. This CDR3 has 14 residues. The CDR3 nucleotides read TGCGCCAGCAGCCAAGAGCGGGTACACAATGAGCAGTTCTTC. It yields the protein CASSQERVHNEQFF.

The genes are TRBV2 and TRBJ2-7; D might be TRBD1 (6 bases). Trimming stripped 3 bases from V and 2 bases from J, with 11 bases between. CDR1 and CDR2 (germline): SNHLY, FYNNEI. This CDR3 is built from 14 residues. CDR3 nucleotides: TGTGCCAGCAGTGACGGACAGCATCCCTACGAGCAGTACTTC. It encodes CASSDGQHPYEQYF.

This rearrangement joins TRBV2 to TRBJ2-5; tentatively, D is TRBD2 (6 bases). Per germline, CDR1 SNHLY and CDR2 FYNNEI. Trimming shortened V by 8 bases and J by 6 bases, and 16 bases separated the two germline ends. The CDR3 totals 13 residues. CDR3 amino acids: CASQYDREKTQYF. The CDR3 DNA reads as TGTGCCAGCCAATACGACCGGGAGAAGACCCAGTACTTC.

This rearrangement joins TRBV14 to TRBJ2-2; possibly TRBD1 for D (6 bases). Germline values: CDR1 SGHDN, CDR2 FVKESK. CDR3 size: 19 residues. Trimming removed 0 bases at V and 2 bases at J, with 19 bases between. For the CDR3, the DNA is TGTGCCAGCAGCCAAGACAGTCCAGGTCAAGGGGGTAACACCGGGGAGCTGTTTTTT. Protein: CASSQDSPGQGGNTGELFF.

This chain links TRBV11-1 with TRBJ2-1; 9 nucleotides line up with TRBD1. The CDR3 contains 18 residues. From germline, CDR1 is SGHAT and CDR2 FQDESV (reference sequence). Trimming cost V 2 bases and J 4 bases; bases outside gene matches: 12. The CDR3 protein is CASSLRDREGFFYNEQFF. Here the CDR3 DNA reads TGTGCCAGCAGCTTACGGGACAGGGAAGGTTTTTTTTACAATGAGCAGTTCTTC.

This clone was counted only a few times. This chain links TRBV29-1 with TRBJ2-6; D might be TRBD2 (6 bases). With 5 bases removed from V and 5 bases from J, the gap between germline ends came to 25 bases. Germline V CDR1 and CDR2: SQVTM, ANQGSEA. The CDR3 is 18 amino acids. The CDR3 spells CSVLHILAIQSRANVLTF. The CDR3 DNA reads TGCAGCGTTTTGCATATACTAGCAATACAAAGTCGGGCCAACGTCCTGACTTTC.